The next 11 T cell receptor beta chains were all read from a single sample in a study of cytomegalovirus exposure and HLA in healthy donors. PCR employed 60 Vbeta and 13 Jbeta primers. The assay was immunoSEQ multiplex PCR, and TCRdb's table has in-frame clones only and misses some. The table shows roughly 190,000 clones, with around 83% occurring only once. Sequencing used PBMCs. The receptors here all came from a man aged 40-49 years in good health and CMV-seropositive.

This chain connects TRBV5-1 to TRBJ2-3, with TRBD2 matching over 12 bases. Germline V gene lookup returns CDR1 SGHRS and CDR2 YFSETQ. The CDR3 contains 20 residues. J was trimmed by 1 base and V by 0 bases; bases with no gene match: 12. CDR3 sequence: CASSLDLLAGGWGGTDTQYF. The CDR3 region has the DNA TGCGCCAGCAGCTTGGATTTACTAGCGGGAGGCTGGGGTGGCACAGATACGCAGTATTTT.

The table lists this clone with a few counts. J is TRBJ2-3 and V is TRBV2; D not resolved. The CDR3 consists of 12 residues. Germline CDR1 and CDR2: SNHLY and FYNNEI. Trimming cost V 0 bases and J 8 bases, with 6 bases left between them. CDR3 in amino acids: CASSEALSTQYF. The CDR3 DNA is TGTGCCAGCAGTGAAGCGCTTAGTACGCAGTATTTT.

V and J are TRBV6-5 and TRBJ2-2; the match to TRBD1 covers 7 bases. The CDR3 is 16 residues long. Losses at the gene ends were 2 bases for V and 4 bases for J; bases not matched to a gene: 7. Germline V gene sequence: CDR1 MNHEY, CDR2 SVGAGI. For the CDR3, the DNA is TGTGCCAGCAGTTACATGGTTTCAGGGGGCACCGGGGAGCTGTTTTTT. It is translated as CASSYMVSGGTGELFF.

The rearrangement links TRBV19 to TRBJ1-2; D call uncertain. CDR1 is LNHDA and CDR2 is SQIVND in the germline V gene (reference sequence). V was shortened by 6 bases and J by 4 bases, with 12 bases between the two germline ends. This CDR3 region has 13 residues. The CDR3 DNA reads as TGTGCCAGTAGCCCAGCCAGGTCCTATGGCTACACCTTC. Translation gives CASSPARSYGYTF.

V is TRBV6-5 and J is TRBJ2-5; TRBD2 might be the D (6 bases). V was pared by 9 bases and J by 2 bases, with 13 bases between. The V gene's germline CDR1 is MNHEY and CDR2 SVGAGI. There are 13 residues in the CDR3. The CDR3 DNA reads TGTGCCAGTTGGGGCGGGGCTCAAGAGACCCAGTACTTC. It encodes CASWGGAQETQYF.

The CDR3 sequence: CASRAIAGGPRGELFF. The CDR3, as DNA: TGTGCCAGCAGGGCTATAGCGGGAGGCCCTCGGGGGGAGCTGTTTTTT. V gene TRBV28 combines with J gene TRBJ2-2, with 10 bases fitting TRBD2. Germline values: CDR1 MDHEN, CDR2 SYDVKM. Unmatched junction bases numbered 12, after V lost 6 bases and J lost 8 bases. This CDR3 is built from 16 residues. The full variable domain, its missing parts supplied by reference TRBV28 and TRBJ2-2, is DVKVTQSSRYLVKRTGEKVFLECVQDMDHENMFWYRQDPGLGLRLIYFSYDVKMKEKGDIPEGYSVSREKKERFSLILESASTNQTSMYLCASRAIAGGPRGELFFGEGSRLTVL.

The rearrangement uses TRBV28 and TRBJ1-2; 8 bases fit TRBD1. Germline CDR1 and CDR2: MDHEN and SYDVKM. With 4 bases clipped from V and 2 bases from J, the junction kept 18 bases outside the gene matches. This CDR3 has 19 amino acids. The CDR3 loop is CASSSVSGGAENTNYGYTF. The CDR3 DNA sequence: TGTGCCAGCAGTTCAGTATCAGGGGGCGCCGAGAACACGAACTATGGCTACACCTTC.

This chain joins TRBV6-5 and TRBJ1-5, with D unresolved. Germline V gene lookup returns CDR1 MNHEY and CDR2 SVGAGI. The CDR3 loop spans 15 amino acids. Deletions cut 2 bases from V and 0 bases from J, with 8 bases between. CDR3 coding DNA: TGTGCCAGCAGTTACGGGCAAAATAGCAATCAGCCCCAGCATTTT. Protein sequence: CASSYGQNSNQPQHF.

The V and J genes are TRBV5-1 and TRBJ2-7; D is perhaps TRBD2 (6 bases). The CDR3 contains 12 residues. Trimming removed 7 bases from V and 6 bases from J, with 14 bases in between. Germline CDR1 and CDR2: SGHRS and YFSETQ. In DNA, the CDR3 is TGCGCCAGCGCGGGGCTGGGCGGCGAGCAGTACTTC. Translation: CASAGLGGEQYF.

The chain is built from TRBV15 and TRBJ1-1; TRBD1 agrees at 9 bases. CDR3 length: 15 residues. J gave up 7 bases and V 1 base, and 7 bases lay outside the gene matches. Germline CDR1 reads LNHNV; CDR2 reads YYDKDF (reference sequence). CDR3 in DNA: TGTGCCACCAGCAGAGGGACAGGGGCTACTTTTGAAGCTTTCTTT. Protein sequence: CATSRGTGATFEAFF. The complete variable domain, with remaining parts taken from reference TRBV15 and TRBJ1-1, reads DAMVIQNPRYQVTQFGKPVTLSCSQTLNHNVMYWYQQKSSQAPKLLFHYYDKDFNNEADTPDNFQSRRPNTSFCFLDIRSPGLGDTAMYLCATSRGTGATFEAFFGQGTRLTVV.

The CDR3 DNA reads as TGTGCCAGCAGTTACCCAAGCGGGATAACCTACAATGAGCAGTTCTTC. Its protein is CASSYPSGITYNEQFF. The chain recombines TRBV6-6 with TRBJ2-1, with 7 positions matching TRBD2. CDR3 length: 16 amino acids. Germline CDR1 reads MNHNY; CDR2 reads SVGAGI (reference sequence). V shed 2 bases and J 2 bases; nucleotides not matched to a gene: 6.